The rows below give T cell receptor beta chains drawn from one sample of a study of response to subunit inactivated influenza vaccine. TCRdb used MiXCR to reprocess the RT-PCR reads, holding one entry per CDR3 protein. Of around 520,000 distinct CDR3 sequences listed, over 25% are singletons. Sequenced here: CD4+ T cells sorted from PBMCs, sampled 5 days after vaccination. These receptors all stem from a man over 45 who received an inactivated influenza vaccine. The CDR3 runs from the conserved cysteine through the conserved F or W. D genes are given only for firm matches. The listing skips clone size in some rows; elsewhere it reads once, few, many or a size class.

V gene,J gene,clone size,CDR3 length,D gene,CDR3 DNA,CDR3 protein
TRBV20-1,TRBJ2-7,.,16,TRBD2,TGCAGTGCTGCCCGGGGGTCTCTAGCGGGGGGCTACGAGCAGTACTTC,CSAARGSLAGGYEQYF
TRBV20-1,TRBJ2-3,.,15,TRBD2,TGCAGTGCTAGAAGTTCTAGCGGGGGGGCAGATACGCAGTATTTT,CSARSSSGGADTQYF
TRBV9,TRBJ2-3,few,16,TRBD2,TGTGCCAGCAGCAATAGCGTTCGGGAGGGGACAGATACGCAGTATTTT,CASSNSVREGTDTQYF
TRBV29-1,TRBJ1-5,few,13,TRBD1,TGCAGCGTTACTACAGGGGTAGATCAGCCCCAGCATTTT,CSVTTGVDQPQHF
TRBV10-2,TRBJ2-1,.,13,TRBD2,TGCGCCAGCCGCACGGGGGGGGGCAGTGAGCAGTTCTTC,CASRTGGGSEQFF
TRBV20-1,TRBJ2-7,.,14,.,TGCAGTGCTAGAAGAGCGGGTTCGTTTGCCGAGCAGTACTTC,CSARRAGSFAEQYF
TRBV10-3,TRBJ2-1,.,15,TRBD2,TGTGCCACCACCCCGGGTAGCGGGAACTACAATGAGCAGTTCTTC,CATTPGSGNYNEQFF
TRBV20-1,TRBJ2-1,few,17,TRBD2,TGCAGTGCTAGAGCGGGACTAGCGGGAGGTTCCTACAATGAGCAGTTCTTC,CSARAGLAGGSYNEQFF
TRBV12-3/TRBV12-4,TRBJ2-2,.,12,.,TGTGCCAGCAGCCGCGGACTCGGGGAGCTGTTTTTT,CASSRGLGELFF
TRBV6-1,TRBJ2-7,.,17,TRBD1,TGTGCCAGCAGTGACCCGCCCCTGACAGGGGGCCATTACGAGCAGTACTTC,CASSDPPLTGGHYEQYF
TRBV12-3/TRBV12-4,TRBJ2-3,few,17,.,TGTGCCAGCAGTTTAGGGACGTGGGGGGAAAACACAGATACGCAGTATTTT,CASSLGTWGENTDTQYF
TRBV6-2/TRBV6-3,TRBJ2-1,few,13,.,TGTGCCAGCATGGAAATGGCCCCACCTGAGCAGTTCTTC,CASMEMAPPEQFF
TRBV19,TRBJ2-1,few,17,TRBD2,TGTGCCAGTAGTATCCTTCCAGCGGGAGCGGGCTACAATGAGCAGTTCTTC,CASSILPAGAGYNEQFF
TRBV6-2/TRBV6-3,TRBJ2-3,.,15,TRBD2,TGTGCCAGCAGAGACAACGGGGGGATCACAGATACGCAGTATTTT,CASRDNGGITDTQYF
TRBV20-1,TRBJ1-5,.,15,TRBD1,TGCAGTGCTGACGGGGACAGATATAGCAATCAGCCCCAGCATTTT,CSADGDRYSNQPQHF
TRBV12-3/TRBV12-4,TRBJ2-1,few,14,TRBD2,TGTGCCAGCAGCATGGGACTAGCGGACAATGAGCAGTTCTTC,CASSMGLADNEQFF
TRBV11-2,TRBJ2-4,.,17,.,TGTGCCAGCAGCTTAGAGGGCAGCCTCCTAGCCAAAAACATTCAGTACTTC,CASSLEGSLLAKNIQYF
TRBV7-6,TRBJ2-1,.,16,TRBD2,TGTGCCAGCAGCTTCCGGGGGGGGAGCTCCTACAATGAGCAGTTCTTC,CASSFRGGSSYNEQFF
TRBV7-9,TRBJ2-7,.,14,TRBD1,TGTGCCAGTCAAGCCGGGACAGGGGGCTACGAGCAGTACTTC,CASQAGTGGYEQYF
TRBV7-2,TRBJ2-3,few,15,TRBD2,TGTGCCAGCAGCTCAGGGACTAGCGACATTGATACGCAGTATTTT,CASSSGTSDIDTQYF
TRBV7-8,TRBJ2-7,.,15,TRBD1,TGTGCCAGCAGCAGGAGGGGGACAGGCCCTTACGAGCAGTACTTC,CASSRRGTGPYEQYF
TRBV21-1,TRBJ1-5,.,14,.,TGTGCCAGCAGCAAAGAGGGCAGGGGGCAACCCCAGCATTTT,CASSKEGRGQPQHF
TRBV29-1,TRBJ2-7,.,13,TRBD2,TGCAGCGCCGGGACTAGGAATTCCTACGAGCAGTACTTC,CSAGTRNSYEQYF
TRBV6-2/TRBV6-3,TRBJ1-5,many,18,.,TGTGCCAGCAGTTACTTTATTTCCGGATCTCATAGCAATCAGCCCCAGCATTTT,CASSYFISGSHSNQPQHF
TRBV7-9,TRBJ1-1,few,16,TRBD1,TGTGCCAGCAGCCGCACGACCGGGACAGGGGGCACTGAAGCTTTCTTT,CASSRTTGTGGTEAFF
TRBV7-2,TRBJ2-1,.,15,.,TGTGCCAGCAGCTTAGAGGGACTCGGAAACAATGAGCAGTTCTTC,CASSLEGLGNNEQFF
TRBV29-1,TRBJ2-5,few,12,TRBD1,TGCAGCGTGTCCATAACGGGGACAGTGCAGTACTTC,CSVSITGTVQYF
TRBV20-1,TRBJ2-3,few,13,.,TGCAGTGCTAGAGATTTCCTCACAGATACGCAGTATTTT,CSARDFLTDTQYF
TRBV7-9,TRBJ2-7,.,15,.,TGTGCCAGCAGCTTTCGACAGTCACCGTCCTACGAGCAGTACTTC,CASSFRQSPSYEQYF
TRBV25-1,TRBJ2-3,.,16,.,TGTGCCAGCAGTGAATTTCGGGGGCCGTGGACAGATACGCAGTATTTT,CASSEFRGPWTDTQYF
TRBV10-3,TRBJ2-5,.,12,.,TGTGCCATCAGTGCCGCCAAAGAGACCCAGTACTTC,CAISAAKETQYF
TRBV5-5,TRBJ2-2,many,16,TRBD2,TGTGCCAGCAGCTCGGGACTAGCGGCGAACACCGGGGAGCTGTTTTTT,CASSSGLAANTGELFF
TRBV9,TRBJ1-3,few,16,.,TGTGCCAGCAGCCCGTGGGGTAGGAACTCTGGAAACACCATATATTTT,CASSPWGRNSGNTIYF
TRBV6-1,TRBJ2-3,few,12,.,TGTGCCAGCAGGAGCACCGCGGATACGCAGTATTTT,CASRSTADTQYF
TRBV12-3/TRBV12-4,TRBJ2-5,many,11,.,TGTGCCAGCAGTAGTTATTGGACCCAGTACTTC,CASSSYWTQYF
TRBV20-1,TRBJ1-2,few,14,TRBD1,TGCAGTGCTAGAATGGCCGGGACAGGGCTTGGCTACACCTTC,CSARMAGTGLGYTF
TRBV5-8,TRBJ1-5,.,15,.,TGTGCCAGCAGCGGGACCGGGACACGTAATCAGCCCCAGCATTTT,CASSGTGTRNQPQHF
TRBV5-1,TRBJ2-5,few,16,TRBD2,TGCGCCAGCAGCTTGCAGTCTAGCGGGGACCAAGAGACCCAGTACTTC,CASSLQSSGDQETQYF
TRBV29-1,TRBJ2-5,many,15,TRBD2,TGCAGCGTTGGTACTAGCGGGGGACACCAAGAGACCCAGTACTTC,CSVGTSGGHQETQYF
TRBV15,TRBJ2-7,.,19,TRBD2,TGTGCCACCAGCAGAGTGTTAGGGCTAGCGGGAGAGATCGACTACGAGCAGTACTTC,CATSRVLGLAGEIDYEQYF
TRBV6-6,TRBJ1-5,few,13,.,TGTGCCAGCAGGGACTATAGCAATCAGCCCCAGCATTTT,CASRDYSNQPQHF
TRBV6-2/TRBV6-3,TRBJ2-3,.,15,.,TGTGCCAGCAGTTCCCTAGCGCTCAGCACAGATACGCAGTATTTT,CASSSLALSTDTQYF
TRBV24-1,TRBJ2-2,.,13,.,TGTGCCACCAGTGCCCAGATCACCGGGGAGCTGTTTTTT,CATSAQITGELFF
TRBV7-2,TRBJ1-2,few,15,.,TGTGCCAGCAGCTCCCACGGGGGGACAAACTATGGCTACACCTTC,CASSSHGGTNYGYTF
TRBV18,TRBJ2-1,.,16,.,TGTGCCAGCTCACCATCTGGGACGGAAAGCTACAATGAGCAGTTCTTC,CASSPSGTESYNEQFF
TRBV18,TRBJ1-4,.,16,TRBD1,TGTGCCAGCTCACCGAACAGGGGGCGTACTAATGAAAAACTGTTTTTT,CASSPNRGRTNEKLFF
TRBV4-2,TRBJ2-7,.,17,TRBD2,TGTGCCAGCAGCCAAGATTTGGCGACTAGCGGGGCCTACGAGCAGTACTTC,CASSQDLATSGAYEQYF
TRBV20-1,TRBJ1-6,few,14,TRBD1,TGCAGTGCTAGTCATTCCAGGGGGGGTTCACCCCTCCACTTT,CSASHSRGGSPLHF
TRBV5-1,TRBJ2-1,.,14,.,TGCGCCAGCAGGCCACCCCGGGAATTCAATGAGCAGTTCTTC,CASRPPREFNEQFF
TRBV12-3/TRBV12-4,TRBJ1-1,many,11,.,TGTGCCAGCAGCCTCCGAACTGAAGCTTTCTTT,CASSLRTEAFF